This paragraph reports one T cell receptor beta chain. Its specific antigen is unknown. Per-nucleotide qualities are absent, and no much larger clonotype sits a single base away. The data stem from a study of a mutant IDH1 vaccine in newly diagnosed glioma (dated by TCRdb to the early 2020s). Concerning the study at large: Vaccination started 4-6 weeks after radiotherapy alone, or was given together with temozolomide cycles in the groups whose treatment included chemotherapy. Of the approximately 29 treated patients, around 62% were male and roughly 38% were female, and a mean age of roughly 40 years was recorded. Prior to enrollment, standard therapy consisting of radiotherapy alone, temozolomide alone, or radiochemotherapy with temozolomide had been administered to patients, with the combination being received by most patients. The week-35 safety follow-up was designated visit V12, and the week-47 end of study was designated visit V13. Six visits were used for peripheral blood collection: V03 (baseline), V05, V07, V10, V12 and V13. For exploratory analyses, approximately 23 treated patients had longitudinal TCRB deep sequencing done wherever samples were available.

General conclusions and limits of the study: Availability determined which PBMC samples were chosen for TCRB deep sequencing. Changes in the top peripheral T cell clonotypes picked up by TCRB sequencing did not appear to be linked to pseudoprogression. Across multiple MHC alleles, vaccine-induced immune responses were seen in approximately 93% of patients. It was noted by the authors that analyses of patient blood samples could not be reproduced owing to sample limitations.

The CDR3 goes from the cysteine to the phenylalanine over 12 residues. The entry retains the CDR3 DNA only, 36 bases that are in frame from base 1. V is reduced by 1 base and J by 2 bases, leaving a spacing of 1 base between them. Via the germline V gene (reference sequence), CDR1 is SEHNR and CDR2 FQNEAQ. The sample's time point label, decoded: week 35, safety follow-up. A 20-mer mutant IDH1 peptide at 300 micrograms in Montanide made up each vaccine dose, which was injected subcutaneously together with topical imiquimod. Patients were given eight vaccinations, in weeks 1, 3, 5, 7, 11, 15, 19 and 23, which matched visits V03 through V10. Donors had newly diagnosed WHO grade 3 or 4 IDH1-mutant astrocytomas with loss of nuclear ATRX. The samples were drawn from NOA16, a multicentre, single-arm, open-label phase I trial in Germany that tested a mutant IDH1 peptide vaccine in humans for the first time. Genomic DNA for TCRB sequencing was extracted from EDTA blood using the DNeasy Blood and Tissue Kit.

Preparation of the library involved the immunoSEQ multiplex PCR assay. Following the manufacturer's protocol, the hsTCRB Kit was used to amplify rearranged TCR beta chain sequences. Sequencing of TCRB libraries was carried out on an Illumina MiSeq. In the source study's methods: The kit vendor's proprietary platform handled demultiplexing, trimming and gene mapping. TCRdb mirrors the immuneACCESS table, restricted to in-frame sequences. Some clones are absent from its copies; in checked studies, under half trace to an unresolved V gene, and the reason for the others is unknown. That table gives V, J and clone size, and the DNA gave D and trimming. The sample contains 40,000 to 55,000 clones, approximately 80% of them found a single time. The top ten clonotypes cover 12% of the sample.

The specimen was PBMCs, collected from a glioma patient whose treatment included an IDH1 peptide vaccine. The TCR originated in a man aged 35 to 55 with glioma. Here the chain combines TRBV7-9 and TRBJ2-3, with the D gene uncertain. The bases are TGTGCCAGCAGCTTAGACACAGATACGCAGTATTTT. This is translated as CASSLDTDTQYF.